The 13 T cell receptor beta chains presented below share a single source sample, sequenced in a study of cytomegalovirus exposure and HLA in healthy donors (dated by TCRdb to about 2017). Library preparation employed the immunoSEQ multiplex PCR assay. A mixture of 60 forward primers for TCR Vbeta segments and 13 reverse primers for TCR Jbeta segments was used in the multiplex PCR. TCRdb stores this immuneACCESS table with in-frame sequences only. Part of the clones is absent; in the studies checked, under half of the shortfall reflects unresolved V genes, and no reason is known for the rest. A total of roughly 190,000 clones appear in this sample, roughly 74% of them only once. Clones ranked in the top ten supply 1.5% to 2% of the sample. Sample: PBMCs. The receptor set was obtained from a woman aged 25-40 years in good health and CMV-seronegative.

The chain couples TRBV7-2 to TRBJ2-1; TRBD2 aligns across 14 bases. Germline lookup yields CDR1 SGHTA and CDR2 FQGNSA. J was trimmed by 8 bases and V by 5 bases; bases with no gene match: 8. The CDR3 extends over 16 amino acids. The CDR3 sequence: CASSLTGLAGGYEQFF. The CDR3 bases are TGTGCCAGCAGCCTGACTGGACTAGCGGGAGGCTATGAGCAGTTCTTC. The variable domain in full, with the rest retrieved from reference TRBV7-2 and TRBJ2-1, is GAGVSQSPSNKVTEKGKDVELRCDPISGHTALYWYRQSLGQGLEFLIYFQGNSAPDKSGLPSDRFSAERTGGSVSTLTIQRTQQEDSAVYLCASSLTGLAGGYEQFFGPGTRLTVL.

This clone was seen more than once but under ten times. The CDR3: CASSHRGTGSNTGELFF. DNA of the CDR3: TGTGCCAGCAGCCACCGTGGGACAGGGTCGAACACCGGGGAGCTGTTTTTT. The rearrangement joins TRBV7-9 to TRBJ2-2; 9 nucleotides agree with TRBD1. J lost 0 bases, V lost 5 bases, and 7 bases had no gene match. The germline CDR1 and CDR2 sequences are SEHNR and FQNEAQ (reference sequence). CDR3 length equals 17 residues. The full variable domain, completed using reference TRBV7-9 and TRBJ2-2, is DTGVSQNPRHKITKRGQNVTFRCDPISEHNRLYWYRQTLGQGPEFLTYFQNEAQLEKSRLLSDRFSAERPKGSFSTLEIQRTEQGDSAMYLCASSHRGTGSNTGELFFGEGSRLTVL.

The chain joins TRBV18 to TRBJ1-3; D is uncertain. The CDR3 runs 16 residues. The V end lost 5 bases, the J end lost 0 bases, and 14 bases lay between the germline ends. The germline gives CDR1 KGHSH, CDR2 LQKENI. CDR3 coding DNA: TGTGCCAGCTCATCCGCTATTACTCGCTCTGGAAACACCATATATTTT. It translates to CASSSAITRSGNTIYF.

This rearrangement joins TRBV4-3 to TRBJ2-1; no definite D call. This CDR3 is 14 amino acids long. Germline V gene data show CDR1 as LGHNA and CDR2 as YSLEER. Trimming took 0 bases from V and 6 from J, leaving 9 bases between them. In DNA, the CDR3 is TGCGCCAGCAGCCAAGAGAACACTATCAATGAGCAGTTCTTC. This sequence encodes CASSQENTINEQFF.

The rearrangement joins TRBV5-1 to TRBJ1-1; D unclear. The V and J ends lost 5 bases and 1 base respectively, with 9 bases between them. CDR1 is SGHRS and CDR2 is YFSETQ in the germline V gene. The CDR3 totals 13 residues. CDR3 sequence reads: CASRPGWNTEAFF. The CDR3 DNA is TGCGCCAGCAGACCCGGGTGGAACACTGAAGCTTTCTTT.

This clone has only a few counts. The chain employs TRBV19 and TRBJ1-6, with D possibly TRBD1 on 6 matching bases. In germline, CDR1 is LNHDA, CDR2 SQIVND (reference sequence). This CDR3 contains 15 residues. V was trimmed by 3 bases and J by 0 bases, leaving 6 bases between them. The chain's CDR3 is CASSMDSSYNSPLHF. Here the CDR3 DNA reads TGTGCCAGTAGTATGGACAGCTCCTATAATTCACCCCTCCACTTT.

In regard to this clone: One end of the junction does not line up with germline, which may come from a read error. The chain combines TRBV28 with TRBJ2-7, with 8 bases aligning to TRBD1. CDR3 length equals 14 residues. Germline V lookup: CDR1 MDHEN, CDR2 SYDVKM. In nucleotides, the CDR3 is TGTGCCAGCAGTCCTAGGATCCAGGGGGCTCGCCTTAACTTC. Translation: CASSPRIQGARLNF.

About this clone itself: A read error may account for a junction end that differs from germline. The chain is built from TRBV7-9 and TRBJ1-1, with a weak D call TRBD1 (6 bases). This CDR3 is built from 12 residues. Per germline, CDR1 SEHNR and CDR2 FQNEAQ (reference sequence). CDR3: CSSSVQGTEAFF. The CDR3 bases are TGTTCCAGCAGCGTTCAGGGGACTGAAGCTTTCTTT.

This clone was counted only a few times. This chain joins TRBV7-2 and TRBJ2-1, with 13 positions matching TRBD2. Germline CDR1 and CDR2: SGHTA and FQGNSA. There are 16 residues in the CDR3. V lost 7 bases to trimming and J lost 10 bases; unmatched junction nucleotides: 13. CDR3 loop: CASTPGSGLAGSEQFF. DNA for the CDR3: TGTGCCAGCACCCCCGGTTCGGGACTAGCGGGAAGCGAGCAGTTCTTC.

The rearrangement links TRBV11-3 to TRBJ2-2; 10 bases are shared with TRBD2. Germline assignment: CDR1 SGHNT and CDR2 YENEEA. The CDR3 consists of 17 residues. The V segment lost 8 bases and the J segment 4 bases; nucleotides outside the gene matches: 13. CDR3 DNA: TGTGCCAGCGAGGGGCTAGCGGGAGTCGACGGCACCGGGGAGCTGTTTTTT. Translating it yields CASEGLAGVDGTGELFF.

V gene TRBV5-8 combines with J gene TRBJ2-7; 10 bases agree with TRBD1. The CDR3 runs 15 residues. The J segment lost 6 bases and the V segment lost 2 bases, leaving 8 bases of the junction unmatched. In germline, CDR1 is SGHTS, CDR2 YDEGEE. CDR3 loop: CASSFYGTGAAEQYF. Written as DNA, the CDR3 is TGTGCCAGCAGCTTTTACGGGACAGGGGCTGCCGAGCAGTACTTC.

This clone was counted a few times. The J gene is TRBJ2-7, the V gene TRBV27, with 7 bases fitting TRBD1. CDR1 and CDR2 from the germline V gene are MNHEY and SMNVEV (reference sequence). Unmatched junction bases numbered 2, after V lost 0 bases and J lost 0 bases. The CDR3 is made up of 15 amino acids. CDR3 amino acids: CASSLSGGLSYEQYF. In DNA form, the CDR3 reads TGTGCCAGCAGTTTATCAGGGGGCCTCTCCTACGAGCAGTACTTC.

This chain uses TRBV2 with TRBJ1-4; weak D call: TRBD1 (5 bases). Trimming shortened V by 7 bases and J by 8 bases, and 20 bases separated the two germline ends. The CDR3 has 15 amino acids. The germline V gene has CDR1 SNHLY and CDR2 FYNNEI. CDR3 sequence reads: CASTNEAGLGEKLFF. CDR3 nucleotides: TGTGCCAGCACCAATGAGGCAGGGCTGGGAGAAAAACTGTTTTTT.